The rows below give T cell receptor beta chains drawn from one sample of a study of blood T cell repertoires in COVID-19. TCRdb's copy holds only in-frame clones and misses some; the assay was immunoSEQ multiplex PCR. The table lists roughly 150,000 clones, about 88% of them singletons. Sequences were obtained from peripheral blood. These receptors were obtained from a human donor in a cohort sampled during active COVID-19. CDR3s include the opening cysteine and the closing phenylalanine or tryptophan. D genes are given only for firm matches. Clone size, where shown, is once, few, many, or a class for clones that have expanded.

>TRBJ1-1|-|TRBV11-2|TRBD1
CASSRQGVLNTEAFF
TGTGCCAGCAGCCGACAGGGGGTCCTAAACACTGAAGCTTTCTTT
>TRBJ1-4|-|TRBV2|TRBD1
CAIEGQETSGEKLFF
TGTGCCATCGAGGGACAGGAAACATCAGGGGAAAAACTGTTTTTT
>TRBJ1-4|-|TRBV5-5|-
CASSSGLGAQGEKLFF
TGTGCCAGCAGCTCCGGGCTGGGGGCGCAGGGTGAAAAACTGTTTTTT
>TRBJ2-3|-|TRBV7-6|TRBD2
CASSSPGEGGRGTQYF
TGTGCCAGCAGCTCCCCGGGAGAGGGCGGGAGAGGAACGCAGTATTTT
>TRBJ2-7|once|TRBV18|-
CASSQFAGSYEQYF
TGTGCCAGCTCCCAATTCGCGGGGTCTTACGAGCAGTACTTC
>TRBJ2-3|-|TRBV11-2|-
CASPAEGADTQYF
TGTGCCAGCCCTGCGGAGGGAGCAGATACGCAGTATTTT
>TRBJ1-2|once|TRBV19|TRBD1
CASRSTGFGYTF
TGTGCCAGTAGGTCGACAGGGTTTGGCTACACCTTC
>TRBJ2-1|-|TRBV29-1|TRBD2
CSGWAGGTNEQFF
TGCAGCGGTTGGGCGGGAGGAACGAATGAGCAGTTCTTC
>TRBJ2-7|-|TRBV6-1|-
CASSEVGADAYEQYF
TGTGCCAGCAGTGAAGTAGGGGCGGACGCCTACGAGCAGTACTTC
>TRBJ1-2|-|TRBV7-8|-
CASSPGLYGYTF
TGTGCCAGCAGCCCAGGACTCTATGGCTACACCTTC
>TRBJ2-1|-|TRBV4-1|-
CASSPRELYNEQFF
TGCGCCAGCAGTCCACGGGAGTTATACAATGAGCAGTTCTTC
>TRBJ2-1|once|TRBV10-1|TRBD2
CASSDLAGGLNEQFF
TGCGCCAGCAGTGATCTAGCGGGAGGGCTCAATGAGCAGTTCTTC
>TRBJ1-1|many|TRBV30|-
CAWSESLWNTEAFF
TGTGCCTGGAGTGAGAGCCTATGGAACACTGAAGCTTTCTTT
>TRBJ2-6|-|TRBV28|-
CASSWQGGGGANVLTF
TGTGCCAGCAGTTGGCAGGGAGGAGGTGGGGCCAACGTCCTGACTTTC
>TRBJ2-2|-|TRBV7-2|-
CASSLELLAGELFF
TGTGCCAGCAGCTTAGAGCTCTTGGCCGGGGAGCTGTTTTTT
>TRBJ2-5|-|TRBV7-9|TRBD2
CASSLAEQETQYF
TGTGCCAGCAGTCTAGCGGAACAAGAGACCCAGTACTTC
>TRBJ2-7|-|TRBV7-9|-
CASSQIGGQGIYEQYF
TGTGCCAGCAGCCAAATCGGGGGGCAGGGGATCTACGAGCAGTACTTC
>TRBJ1-5|-|TRBV5-1|-
CASSPGVNQPQHF
TGCGCCAGCAGCCCCGGGGTCAATCAGCCCCAGCATTTT
>TRBJ2-3|-|TRBV27|TRBD2
CASSPSTSGGAFTDTQYF
TGTGCCAGCAGTCCGTCGACTAGCGGGGGGGCCTTTACAGATACGCAGTATTTT
>TRBJ2-1|-|TRBV4-1|-
CASSQEGGYNEQFF
TGCGCCAGCAGCCAAGAGGGGGGCTACAATGAGCAGTTCTTC
>TRBJ1-4|-|TRBV5-1|-
CASRWTSATNEKLFF
TGCGCCAGCAGATGGACTTCTGCAACTAATGAAAAACTGTTTTTT
>TRBJ2-1|-|TRBV2|TRBD2
CASGARGLADNEQFF
TGTGCCAGCGGAGCCCGGGGACTAGCGGACAATGAGCAGTTCTTC
>TRBJ2-1|-|TRBV2|TRBD1
CASITGQGTYNEQFF
TGTGCCAGCATTACCGGACAGGGAACCTACAATGAGCAGTTCTTC
>TRBJ2-7|few|TRBV30|TRBD1
CAWRGQGVSYEQYF
TGTGCCTGGAGGGGACAGGGGGTCTCCTACGAGCAGTACTTC
>TRBJ2-3|-|TRBV23-1|-
CASSQSPQALSTSTDTQYF
TGCGCCAGCAGTCAATCGCCACAGGCCCTTAGCACTAGCACAGATACGCAGTATTTT
>TRBJ1-2|-|TRBV12-3/TRBV12-4|-
CASSLAVYGYTF
TGTGCCAGCAGTCTCGCAGTATATGGCTACACCTTC
>TRBJ2-6|-|TRBV19|-
CASSTRGRSSGANVLTF
TGTGCCAGTAGTACCCGGGGAAGGAGCTCTGGGGCCAACGTCCTGACTTTC
>TRBJ1-4|-|TRBV28|-
CASRSGGADGTNEKLFF
TGTGCCAGCAGATCGGGGGGGGCAGATGGGACTAATGAAAAACTGTTTTTT
>TRBJ2-3|-|TRBV7-8|TRBD2
CASSLWPALTSGVADTQYF
TGTGCCAGCAGCTTATGGCCCGCCTTAACTAGCGGGGTGGCAGATACGCAGTATTTT
>TRBJ1-5|-|TRBV18|-
CASSPGLQSGNQPQHF
TGTGCCAGCTCACCAGGGTTACAGTCCGGCAATCAGCCCCAGCATTTT
>TRBJ2-2|-|TRBV5-1|-
CASSLAGGTEGGELFF
TGCGCCAGCAGCTTGGCCGGCGGGACAGAGGGCGGGGAGCTGTTTTTT
>TRBJ1-5|-|TRBV19|TRBD1
CASAPGTGGNNQPQHF
TGTGCCAGTGCCCCCGGGACAGGGGGAAACAATCAGCCCCAGCATTTT
>TRBJ2-3|once|TRBV13|-
CASSFRVSSTDTQYF
TGTGCCAGCAGCTTCCGGGTCTCATCCACAGATACGCAGTATTTT
>TRBJ2-7|-|TRBV2|TRBD1
CASRAGQGTYEQYF
TGTGCCAGCAGAGCGGGACAGGGCACCTACGAGCAGTACTTC
>TRBJ2-2|-|TRBV4-1|TRBD1
CASSQQIPDRGNSGELFF
TGCGCCAGCAGCCAACAAATCCCCGACAGGGGAAACTCCGGGGAGCTGTTTTTT
>TRBJ2-5|-|TRBV30|-
CAWSVQSETQYF
TGTGCCTGGAGTGTACAGTCGGAGACCCAGTACTTC
>TRBJ2-5|-|TRBV7-6|-
CASRTSGTPFPQETQYF
TGTGCCAGCAGAACCTCCGGGACTCCTTTCCCCCAAGAGACCCAGTACTTC
>TRBJ2-1|many|TRBV28|TRBD2
CASSSSTGRRGNEQFF
TGTGCCAGCAGTTCTAGCACCGGGAGGAGGGGCAATGAGCAGTTCTTC
>TRBJ1-6|-|TRBV2|-
CASKYSRVRTDNSPLHF
TGTGCCAGCAAATATTCTAGAGTCAGGACAGATAATTCACCCCTCCACTTT
>TRBJ1-4|-|TRBV2|-
CASSWTDNEKLFF
TGTGCCAGCAGCTGGACAGACAATGAAAAACTGTTTTTT
>TRBJ2-1|-|TRBV20-1|-
CSASPKEGAGYNEQFF
TGCAGTGCTAGTCCTAAGGAGGGAGCTGGGTACAATGAGCAGTTCTTC
>TRBJ2-5|-|TRBV7-3|TRBD2
CASSLGLAGGLETQYF
TGTGCCAGCAGCTTAGGACTAGCGGGGGGTCTGGAGACCCAGTACTTC
>TRBJ2-3|-|TRBV4-2|TRBD2
CASSQRGVSDTQYF
TGTGCCAGCTCCCAGCGGGGAGTCTCAGATACGCAGTATTTT
>TRBJ1-1|-|TRBV3-1/TRBV3-2|-
CASSQGGVNTEAFF
TGTGCCAGCAGCCAAGGGGGCGTGAACACTGAAGCTTTCTTT
>TRBJ2-7|-|TRBV28|TRBD1
CASRRTGGSSYEQYF
TGTGCCAGCAGACGGACAGGGGGAAGCTCCTACGAGCAGTACTTC
>TRBJ2-7|-|TRBV6-5|TRBD1
CASIPDRGIREQYF
TGTGCCAGCATCCCGGACAGGGGAATCCGCGAGCAGTACTTC
>TRBJ1-1|-|TRBV18|TRBD1
CASSPWTGGRNTEAFF
TGTGCCAGCTCACCTTGGACAGGGGGGCGGAACACTGAAGCTTTCTTT
>TRBJ2-1|-|TRBV5-4|TRBD1
CASSSTGTGVGNEQFF
TGTGCCAGCAGCAGCACCGGGACAGGGGTAGGCAATGAGCAGTTCTTC
>TRBJ2-1|-|TRBV2|TRBD2
CATRLAGGNNEQFF
TGTGCCACTCGACTAGCGGGAGGAAACAATGAGCAGTTCTTC
>TRBJ2-5|-|TRBV5-1|-
CASTLHQETQYF
TGCGCCAGCACCCTACACCAAGAGACCCAGTACTTC
>TRBJ2-3|-|TRBV7-9|TRBD1
CASSPLTGIFADTQYF
TGTGCCAGCAGCCCCCTGACAGGGATTTTTGCAGATACGCAGTATTTT
>TRBJ2-1|-|TRBV20-1|-
CSASEGTYNEQFF
TGCAGTGCTAGTGAGGGGACATACAATGAGCAGTTCTTC
>TRBJ1-5|-|TRBV27|-
CASSLYGGGGLQPQHF
TGTGCCAGCAGTTTATATGGAGGGGGAGGGCTCCAGCCCCAGCATTTT
>TRBJ2-7|-|TRBV24-1|TRBD1
CAKTGSYEQYF
TGTGCCAAGACAGGGTCCTACGAGCAGTACTTC
>TRBJ2-1|-|TRBV27|-
CASSFAYSYNEQFF
TGTGCCAGCAGTTTCGCCTATTCCTACAATGAGCAGTTCTTC
>TRBJ2-3|-|TRBV28|-
CASSPPNLGQYF
TGTGCCAGCAGTCCCCCCAACCTAGGGCAGTATTTT
>TRBJ1-1|-|TRBV27|TRBD1
CASSLSRTGVIEAFF
TGTGCCAGCAGTTTATCCCGGACAGGGGTAATAGAAGCTTTCTTT